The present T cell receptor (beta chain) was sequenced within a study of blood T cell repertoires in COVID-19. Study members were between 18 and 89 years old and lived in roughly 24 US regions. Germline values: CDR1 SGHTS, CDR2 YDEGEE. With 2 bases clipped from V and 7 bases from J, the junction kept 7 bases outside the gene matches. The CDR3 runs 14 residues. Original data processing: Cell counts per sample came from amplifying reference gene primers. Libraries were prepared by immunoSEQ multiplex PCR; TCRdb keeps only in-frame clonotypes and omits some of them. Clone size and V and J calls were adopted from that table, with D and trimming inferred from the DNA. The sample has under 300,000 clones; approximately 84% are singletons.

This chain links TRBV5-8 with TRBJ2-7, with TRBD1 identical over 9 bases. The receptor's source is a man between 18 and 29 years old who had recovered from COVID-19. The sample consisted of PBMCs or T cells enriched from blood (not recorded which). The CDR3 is CASSFDRGMGEQYF. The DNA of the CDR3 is TGTGCCAGCAGCTTTGACAGGGGGATGGGTGAGCAGTACTTC.